These 3 T cell receptor beta chains were sequenced from one sample in a study of cytomegalovirus exposure and HLA in healthy donors. Use of 60 Vbeta and 13 Jbeta primers characterized the PCR. Assay: immunoSEQ multiplex PCR; the TCRdb copy retains only in-frame clones and omits some. The listing records some 84,000 clones. The sequenced material came from PBMCs. The receptors originated from a man aged 50 or older in good health and CMV-seronegative.

The CDR3 loop is CASSYSGSAPEQYF. The CDR3 DNA follows: TGTGCCAGCAGTTACTCAGGCAGCGCTCCCGAGCAGTACTTC. The gene calls are TRBV6-5 and TRBJ2-7, with D uncertain. CDR1 and CDR2 from the germline V gene are MNHEY and SVGAGI. The V and J ends lost 0 bases and 6 bases respectively, with 12 bases between them. The CDR3 is made up of 14 amino acids.

This sequence joins TRBV11-3 and TRBJ2-1; D might be TRBD1 (6 bases). V dropped 4 bases and J dropped 7 bases, with 17 bases sitting between them. The CDR3 has 15 amino acids. From germline, CDR1 is SGHNT and CDR2 YENEEA. The CDR3 DNA reads TGTGCCAGCAGCTCCACCGACAGGAAAATTAATGAGCAGTTCTTC. Translating it yields CASSSTDRKINEQFF.

As for this clone: The sample has other DNA sequences that encode this CDR3 too. CDR3 sequence (DNA): TGTGCCAGCTCACCACCGGGAGGGCGATCGCGCGAGCAGTACTTC. Translating it yields CASSPPGGRSREQYF. V and J are TRBV18 and TRBJ2-7; the match to TRBD2 covers 7 bases. The V and J ends lost 0 bases and 6 bases, in that order; junction bases with no gene match: 8. Germline loops: CDR1 KGHSH, CDR2 LQKENI. The CDR3 covers 15 residues.